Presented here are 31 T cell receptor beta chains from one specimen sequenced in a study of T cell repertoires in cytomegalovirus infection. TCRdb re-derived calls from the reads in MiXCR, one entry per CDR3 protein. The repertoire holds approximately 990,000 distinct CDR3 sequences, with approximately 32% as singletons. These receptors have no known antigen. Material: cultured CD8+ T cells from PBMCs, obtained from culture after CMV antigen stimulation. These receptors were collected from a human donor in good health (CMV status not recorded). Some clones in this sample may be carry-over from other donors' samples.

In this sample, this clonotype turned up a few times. CDR3 sequence (DNA): TGTGCCAGCAGCGTACCTTCGGTGCCCGGGGAGCTGTTTTTT. Translated, it gives CASSVPSVPGELFF. The V call is TRBV25-1, the J call TRBJ2-2, with D hard to call. V lost 6 bases, J lost 6 bases, and 14 bases lay in between. The CDR3 extends over 14 amino acids. Germline V gene lookup returns CDR1 MGHDK and CDR2 SYGVNS.

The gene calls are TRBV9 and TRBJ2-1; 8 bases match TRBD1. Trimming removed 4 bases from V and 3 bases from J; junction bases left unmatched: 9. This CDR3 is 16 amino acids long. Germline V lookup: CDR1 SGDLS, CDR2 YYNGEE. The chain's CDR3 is CASSSNGQGFYNEQFF. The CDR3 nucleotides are TGTGCCAGCAGCAGCAACGGACAGGGTTTCTACAATGAGCAGTTCTTC.

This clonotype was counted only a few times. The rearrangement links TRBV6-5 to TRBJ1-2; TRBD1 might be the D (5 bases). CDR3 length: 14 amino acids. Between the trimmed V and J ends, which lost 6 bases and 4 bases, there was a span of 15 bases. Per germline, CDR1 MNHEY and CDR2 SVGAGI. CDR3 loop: CASSYSRGPYGYTF. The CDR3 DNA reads TGTGCCAGCAGCTATTCCCGGGGCCCCTATGGCTACACCTTC.

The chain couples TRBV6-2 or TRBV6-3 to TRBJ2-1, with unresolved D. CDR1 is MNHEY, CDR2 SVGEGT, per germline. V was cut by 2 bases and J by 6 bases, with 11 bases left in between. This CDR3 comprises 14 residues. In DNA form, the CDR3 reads TGTGCCAGCAGTTACAACAGACCCATCAATGAGCAGTTCTTC. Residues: CASSYNRPINEQFF.

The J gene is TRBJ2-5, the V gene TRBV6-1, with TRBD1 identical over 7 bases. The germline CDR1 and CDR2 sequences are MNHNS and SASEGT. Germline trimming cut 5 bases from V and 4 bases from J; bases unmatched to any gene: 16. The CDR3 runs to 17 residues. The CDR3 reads CASSSVTGIELGETQYF. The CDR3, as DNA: TGTGCCAGCAGTTCCGTGACAGGGATTGAATTGGGAGAGACCCAGTACTTC.

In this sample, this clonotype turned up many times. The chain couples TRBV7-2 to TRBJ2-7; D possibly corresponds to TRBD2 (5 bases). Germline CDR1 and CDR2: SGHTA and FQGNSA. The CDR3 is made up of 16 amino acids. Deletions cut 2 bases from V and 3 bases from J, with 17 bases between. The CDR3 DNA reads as TGTGCCAGCAGCTTACACCCCTCTAGCCGGATCTACGAGCAGTACGTC. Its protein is CASSLHPSSRIYEQYV.

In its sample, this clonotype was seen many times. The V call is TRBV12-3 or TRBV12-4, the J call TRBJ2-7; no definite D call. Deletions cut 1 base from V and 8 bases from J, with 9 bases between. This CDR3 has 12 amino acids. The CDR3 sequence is CASSLGRLKQYF. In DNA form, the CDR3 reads TGTGCCAGCAGTTTAGGTCGTCTCAAGCAGTACTTC.

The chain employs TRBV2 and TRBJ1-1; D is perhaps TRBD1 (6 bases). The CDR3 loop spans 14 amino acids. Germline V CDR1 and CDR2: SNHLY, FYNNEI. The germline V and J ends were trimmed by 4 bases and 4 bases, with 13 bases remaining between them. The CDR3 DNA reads TGTGCCAGCAGTGCGAGGGGGGGCATCACTGAAGCTTTCTTT. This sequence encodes CASSARGGITEAFF.

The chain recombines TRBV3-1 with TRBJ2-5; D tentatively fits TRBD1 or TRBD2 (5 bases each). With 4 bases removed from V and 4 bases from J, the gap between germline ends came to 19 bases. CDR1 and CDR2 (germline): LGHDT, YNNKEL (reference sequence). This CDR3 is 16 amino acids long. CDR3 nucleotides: TGTGCCAGCAGCCGATCCGCCTTTTCGAGGGGAGAGACCCAGTACTTC. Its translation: CASSRSAFSRGETQYF.

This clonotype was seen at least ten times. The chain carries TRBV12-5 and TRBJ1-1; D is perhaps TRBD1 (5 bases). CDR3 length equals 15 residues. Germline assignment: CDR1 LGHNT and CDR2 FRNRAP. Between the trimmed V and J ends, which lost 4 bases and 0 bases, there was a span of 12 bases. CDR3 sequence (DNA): TGTGCTAGTGGTTCTGGAGGGGAAATGAACACTGAAGCTTTCTTT. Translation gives CASGSGGEMNTEAFF.

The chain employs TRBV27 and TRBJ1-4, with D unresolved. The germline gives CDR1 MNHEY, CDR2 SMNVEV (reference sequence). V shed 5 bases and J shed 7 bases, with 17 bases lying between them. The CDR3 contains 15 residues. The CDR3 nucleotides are TGTGCCAGCAGTCAGACGGCCCCCCGAAGTGAAAAACTGTTTTTT. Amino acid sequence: CASSQTAPRSEKLFF.

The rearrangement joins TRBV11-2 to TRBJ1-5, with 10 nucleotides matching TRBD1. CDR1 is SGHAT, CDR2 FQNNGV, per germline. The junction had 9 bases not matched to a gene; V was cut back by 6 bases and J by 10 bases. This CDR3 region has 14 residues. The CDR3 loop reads CASSYVGTGEPQHF. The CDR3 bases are TGTGCCAGCAGTTACGTTGGGACAGGGGAACCCCAGCATTTT.

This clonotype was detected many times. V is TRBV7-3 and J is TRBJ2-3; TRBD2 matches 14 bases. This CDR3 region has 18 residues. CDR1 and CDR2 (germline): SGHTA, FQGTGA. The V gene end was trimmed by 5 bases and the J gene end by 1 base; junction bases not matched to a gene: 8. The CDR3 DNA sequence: TGTGCCAGCAGCCCCGGGACTAGCGGGGGCCGTGGCACAGATACGCAGTATTTT. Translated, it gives CASSPGTSGGRGTDTQYF.

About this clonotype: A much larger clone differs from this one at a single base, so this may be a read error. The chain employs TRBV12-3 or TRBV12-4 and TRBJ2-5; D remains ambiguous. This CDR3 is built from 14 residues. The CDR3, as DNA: TGTGTCAGCAGCCGGACGGGTCCTTCGGAGACCCAGTACTTC. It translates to CVSSRTGPSETQYF.

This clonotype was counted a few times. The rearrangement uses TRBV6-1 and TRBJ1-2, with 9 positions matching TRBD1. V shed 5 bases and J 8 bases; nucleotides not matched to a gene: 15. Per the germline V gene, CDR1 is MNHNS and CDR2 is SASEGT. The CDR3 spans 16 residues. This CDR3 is CASSSTKSRTGDGYTF. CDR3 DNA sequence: TGTGCCAGCAGTTCGACTAAATCCAGGACAGGGGACGGCTACACCTTC.

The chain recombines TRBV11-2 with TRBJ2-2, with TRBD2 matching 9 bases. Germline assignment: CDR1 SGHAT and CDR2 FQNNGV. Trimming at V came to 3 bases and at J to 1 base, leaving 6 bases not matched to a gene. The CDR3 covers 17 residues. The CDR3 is CASSFSRGGRNTGELFF. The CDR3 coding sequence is TGTGCCAGCAGCTTTTCGCGGGGGGGCCGGAACACCGGGGAGCTGTTTTTT. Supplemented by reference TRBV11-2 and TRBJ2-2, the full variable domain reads EAGVAQSPRYKIIEKRQSVAFWCNPISGHATLYWYQQILGQGPKLLIQFQNNGVVDDSQLPKDRFSAERLKGVDSTLKIQPAKLEDSAVYLCASSFSRGGRNTGELFFGEGSRLTVL.

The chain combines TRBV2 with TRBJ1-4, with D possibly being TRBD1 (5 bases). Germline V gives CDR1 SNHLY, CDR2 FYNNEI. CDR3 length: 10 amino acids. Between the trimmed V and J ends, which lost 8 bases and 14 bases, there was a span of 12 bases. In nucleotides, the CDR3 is TGTGCCAGCCGAGACGGGGGGCTGTTTTTT. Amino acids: CASRDGGLFF.

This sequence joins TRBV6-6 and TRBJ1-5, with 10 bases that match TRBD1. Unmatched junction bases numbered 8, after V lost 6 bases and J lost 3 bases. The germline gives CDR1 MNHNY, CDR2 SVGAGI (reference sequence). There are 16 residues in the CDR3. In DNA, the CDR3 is TGTGCCAGCAGCCTACCGGGACAGGGGTTCAATCAGCCCCAGCATTTT. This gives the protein CASSLPGQGFNQPQHF.

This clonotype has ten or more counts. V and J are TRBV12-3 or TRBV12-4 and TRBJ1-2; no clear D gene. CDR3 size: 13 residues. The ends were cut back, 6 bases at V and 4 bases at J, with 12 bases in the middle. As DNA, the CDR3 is TGTGCCAGCAGCCCTCAGGCTCTCTATGGCTACACCTTC. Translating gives CASSPQALYGYTF.

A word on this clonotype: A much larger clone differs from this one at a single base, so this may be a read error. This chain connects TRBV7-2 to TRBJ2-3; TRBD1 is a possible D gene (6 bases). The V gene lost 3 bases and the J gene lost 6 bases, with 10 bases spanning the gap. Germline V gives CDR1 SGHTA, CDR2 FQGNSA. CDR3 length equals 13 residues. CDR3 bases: TGTACCAGCAGCTTCCCGAGGGGGGATACGCAGTATTTT. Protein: CTSSFPRGDTQYF.

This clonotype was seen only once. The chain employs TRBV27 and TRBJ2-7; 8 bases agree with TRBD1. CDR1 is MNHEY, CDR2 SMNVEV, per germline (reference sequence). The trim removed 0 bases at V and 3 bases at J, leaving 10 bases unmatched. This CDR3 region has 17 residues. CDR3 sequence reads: CASSLSYQGAGSYEQYV. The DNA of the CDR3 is TGTGCCAGCAGTTTATCTTACCAGGGGGCGGGAAGCTACGAGCAGTACGTC.

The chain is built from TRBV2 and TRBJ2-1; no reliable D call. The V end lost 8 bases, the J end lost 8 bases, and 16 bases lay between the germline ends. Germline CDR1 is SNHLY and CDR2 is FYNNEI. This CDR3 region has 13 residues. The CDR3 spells CASGDYGPDEQFF. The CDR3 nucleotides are TGTGCCAGCGGAGATTATGGTCCGGATGAGCAGTTCTTC.

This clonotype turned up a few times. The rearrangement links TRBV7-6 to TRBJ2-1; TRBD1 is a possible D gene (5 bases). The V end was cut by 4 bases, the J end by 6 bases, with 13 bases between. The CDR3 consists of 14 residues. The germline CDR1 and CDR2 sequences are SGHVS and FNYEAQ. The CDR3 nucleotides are TGTGCCAGCAGCTGGCCTCAGGGCGGCAATGAGCAGTTCTTC. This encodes CASSWPQGGNEQFF.

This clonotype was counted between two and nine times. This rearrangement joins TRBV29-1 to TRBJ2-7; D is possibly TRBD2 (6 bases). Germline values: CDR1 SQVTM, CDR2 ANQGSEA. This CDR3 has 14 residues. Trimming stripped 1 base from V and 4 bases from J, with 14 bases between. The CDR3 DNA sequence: TGCAGCGTTGAAGGACCGCGGGGCGGATACGAGCAGTACTTC. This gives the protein CSVEGPRGGYEQYF.

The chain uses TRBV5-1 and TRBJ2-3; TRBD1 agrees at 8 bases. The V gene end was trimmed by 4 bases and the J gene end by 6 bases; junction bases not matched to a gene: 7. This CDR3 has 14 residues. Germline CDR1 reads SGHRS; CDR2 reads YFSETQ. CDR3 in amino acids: CASSPWDRRDTQYF. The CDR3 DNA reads TGCGCCAGCAGCCCGTGGGACAGGCGGGATACGCAGTATTTT.

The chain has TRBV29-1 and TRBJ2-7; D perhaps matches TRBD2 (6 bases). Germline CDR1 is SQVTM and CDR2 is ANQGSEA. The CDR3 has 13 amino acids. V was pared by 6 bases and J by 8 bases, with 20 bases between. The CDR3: CSVGPTSPYKQYF. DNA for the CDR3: TGCAGCGTGGGGCCCACTAGCCCTTACAAGCAGTACTTC.

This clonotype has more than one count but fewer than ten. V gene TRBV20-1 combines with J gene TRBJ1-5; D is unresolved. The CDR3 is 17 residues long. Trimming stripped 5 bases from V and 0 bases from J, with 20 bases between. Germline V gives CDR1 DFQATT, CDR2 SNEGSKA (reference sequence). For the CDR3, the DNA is TGCAGTGCTCACGGGCCAAACACCCCCTATAGCAATCAGCCCCAGCATTTT. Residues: CSAHGPNTPYSNQPQHF.

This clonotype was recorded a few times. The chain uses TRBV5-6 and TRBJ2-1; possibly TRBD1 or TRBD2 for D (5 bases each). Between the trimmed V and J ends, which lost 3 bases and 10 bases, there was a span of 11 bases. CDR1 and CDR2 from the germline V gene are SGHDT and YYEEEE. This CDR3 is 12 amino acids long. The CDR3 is CASSSGRGEQFF. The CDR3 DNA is TGTGCCAGCAGCTCAGGGCGAGGGGAGCAGTTCTTC.

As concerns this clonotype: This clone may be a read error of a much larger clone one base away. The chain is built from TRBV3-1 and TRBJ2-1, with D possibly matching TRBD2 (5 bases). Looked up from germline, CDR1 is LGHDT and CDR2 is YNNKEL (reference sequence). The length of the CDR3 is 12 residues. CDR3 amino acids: CVSSPAGGEQFF. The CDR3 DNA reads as TGTGTCAGCAGCCCGGCGGGCGGTGAGCAGTTCTTC.

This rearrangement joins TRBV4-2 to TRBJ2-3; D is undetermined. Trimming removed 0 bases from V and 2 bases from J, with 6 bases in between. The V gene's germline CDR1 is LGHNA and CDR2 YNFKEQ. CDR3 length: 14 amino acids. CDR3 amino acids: CASSQDSLTDTQYF. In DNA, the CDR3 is TGTGCCAGCAGCCAAGACTCCCTCACAGATACGCAGTATTTT.

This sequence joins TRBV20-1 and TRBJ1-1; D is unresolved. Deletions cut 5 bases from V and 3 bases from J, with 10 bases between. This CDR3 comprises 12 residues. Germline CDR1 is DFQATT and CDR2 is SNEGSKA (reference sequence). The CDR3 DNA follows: TGCAGTGCTCCTCTGGAGGACACTGAAGCTTTCTTT. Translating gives CSAPLEDTEAFF.